Listed below are T cell receptor beta chains from one sample, sequenced in a study of OX40 agonist ivuxolimab in advanced cancers. The protocol was immunoSEQ multiplex PCR, while the TCRdb copy is restricted to in-frame clones and leaves out a portion. The table has 74,000 or so clones, about 85% seen once; the top ten hold 2% to 2.5%. This specimen was CD4+ or CD8+ T cells sorted from blood, taken in a trial of the OX40 agonist ivuxolimab. These receptors originate from an adult with an advanced solid tumor such as melanoma, head and neck, liver or kidney cancer. Each CDR3 is given with its conserved first and last residue. A D gene is named only where the DNA matches it firmly. Size values are once, few and many counts, or a class for expanded clones, and some rows have none.

CDR3aa: CAISERLAGGPGETQYF
CDR3nt: TGTGCCATCAGTGAGCGGCTAGCGGGAGGGCCGGGGGAGACCCAGTACTTC
len: 17
j_gene: TRBJ2-5
abundance: -
v_gene: TRBV10-3
d_gene: TRBD2

CDR3aa: CASSRQLGATDTQYF
CDR3nt: TGCGCCAGCAGCCGACAATTGGGGGCCACAGATACGCAGTATTTT
len: 15
j_gene: TRBJ2-3
abundance: -
v_gene: TRBV4-1
d_gene: -

CDR3aa: CASSLSDGTGGYEQYF
CDR3nt: TGTGCCAGCAGTTTATCGGACGGGACAGGGGGCTACGAGCAGTACTTC
len: 16
j_gene: TRBJ2-7
abundance: once
v_gene: TRBV27
d_gene: TRBD1

CDR3aa: CASSVASNGNTIYF
CDR3nt: TGTGCCAGCAGCGTGGCCAGCAATGGAAACACCATATATTTT
len: 14
j_gene: TRBJ1-3
abundance: medium-sized
v_gene: TRBV9
d_gene: -

CDR3aa: CASRTPRTGGNQPQHF
CDR3nt: TGTGCCAGCAGGACCCCCCGTACAGGGGGCAATCAGCCCCAGCATTTT
len: 16
j_gene: TRBJ1-5
abundance: -
v_gene: TRBV28
d_gene: TRBD1

CDR3aa: CASSLEVTGTNSPLHF
CDR3nt: TGTGCCAGCAGCTTAGAGGTGACAGGGACGAATTCACCCCTCCACTTT
len: 16
j_gene: TRBJ1-6
abundance: -
v_gene: TRBV7-2
d_gene: TRBD1

CDR3aa: CASSIFDRGNTEAFF
CDR3nt: TGTGCCAGTAGTATTTTTGACAGGGGGAACACTGAAGCTTTCTTT
len: 15
j_gene: TRBJ1-1
abundance: once
v_gene: TRBV19
d_gene: TRBD1

CDR3aa: CASSLAGTGGAGETQYF
CDR3nt: TGCGCCAGCAGCTTAGCCGGGACAGGGGGCGCCGGGGAGACCCAGTACTTC
len: 17
j_gene: TRBJ2-5
abundance: -
v_gene: TRBV5-1
d_gene: TRBD1

CDR3aa: CASSQAHGYTF
CDR3nt: TGTGCCAGTAGCCAAGCACATGGCTACACCTTC
len: 11
j_gene: TRBJ1-2
abundance: -
v_gene: TRBV19
d_gene: -

CDR3aa: CASSSQENTEAFF
CDR3nt: TGTGCCAGCAGTTCACAAGAAAACACTGAAGCTTTCTTT
len: 13
j_gene: TRBJ1-1
abundance: -
v_gene: TRBV7-2
d_gene: -

CDR3aa: CAWSWGSYEQYF
CDR3nt: TGTGCCTGGAGTTGGGGTTCCTACGAGCAGTACTTC
len: 12
j_gene: TRBJ2-7
abundance: -
v_gene: TRBV30
d_gene: -

CDR3aa: CASSLTGTVQETQYF
CDR3nt: TGCGCCAGCAGCTTAACCGGGACAGTCCAAGAGACCCAGTACTTC
len: 15
j_gene: TRBJ2-5
abundance: -
v_gene: TRBV5-1
d_gene: TRBD1

CDR3aa: CASSKTSGRNTGELFF
CDR3nt: TGTGCCAGCAGCAAAACTAGCGGGAGAAACACCGGGGAGCTGTTTTTT
len: 16
j_gene: TRBJ2-2
abundance: once
v_gene: TRBV2
d_gene: TRBD2

CDR3aa: CSVESPGGELFF
CDR3nt: TGCAGCGTTGAAAGCCCTGGTGGGGAGCTGTTTTTT
len: 12
j_gene: TRBJ2-2
abundance: -
v_gene: TRBV29-1
d_gene: -

CDR3aa: CASSAVDGRVGKLFF
CDR3nt: TGCGCCAGCAGTGCCGTGGACGGTAGGGTCGGAAAACTGTTTTTT
len: 15
j_gene: TRBJ1-4
abundance: -
v_gene: TRBV10-2
d_gene: -

CDR3aa: CASSTSNYGYTF
CDR3nt: TGTGCCAGCAGCACATCTAACTATGGCTACACCTTC
len: 12
j_gene: TRBJ1-2
abundance: -
v_gene: TRBV28
d_gene: -

CDR3aa: CASSLEGVAPGELFF
CDR3nt: TGTGCCAGCAGCTTAGAGGGCGTGGCCCCCGGGGAGCTGTTTTTT
len: 15
j_gene: TRBJ2-2
abundance: -
v_gene: TRBV7-2
d_gene: -